This TCR beta chain was captured in a study of control samples from healthy donors and cancer patients. Germline trimming cut 2 bases from V and 4 bases from J; bases unmatched to any gene: 13. From germline, CDR1 is GTSNPN and CDR2 SVGIG (reference sequence). The CDR3 sequence is 16 residues long. Sequenced by immunoSEQ multiplex PCR; TCRdb stores in-frame clones only, minus some. The profile shows fewer than 200,000 clones, around 90% of them singletons. Sequences were obtained from blood. This receptor was taken from a woman aged 45-59 years in good health. J is TRBJ1-2 and V is TRBV30, with 7 positions matching TRBD1. The CDR3 protein is CAWSSGQRGPSYGYTF. Written as DNA, the CDR3 is TGTGCCTGGAGTTCGGGACAGCGGGGTCCTAGCTATGGCTACACCTTC.